The clone carrying this T cell receptor beta chain was recorded only once. The antigen is undetermined. This sample is part of a study of Tregs in tolerant kidney transplant recipients. Broader study findings: Few patients were studied, so findings need validation in larger groups.

The CDR3 is made up of 18 amino acids. The germline V gene encodes CDR1 SGHVS and CDR2 FQNEAQ. The germline V and J ends were trimmed by 2 bases and 4 bases, with 21 bases remaining between them. Here immunoSEQ multiplex PCR was the method, and the copy in TCRdb shows in-frame clones only, minus some. Among tens of thousands of clones listed, roughly 89% were seen once. Thawed PBMCs were FACS-sorted into unstimulated CD4+CD25+CD127- regulatory T cells, CD4+CD25- non-regulatory cells, CD4 and CD8 cells. V gene TRBV7-8 combines with J gene TRBJ2-1, with D possibly matching TRBD2 (6 bases). This receptor was identified in a human donor in good health. Sequenced sample: Tregs from blood. CDR3 bases: TGTGCCAGCAGCTTACGCTGGGACTTTGGACTTTTATACAATGAGCAGTTCTTC. As protein: CASSLRWDFGLLYNEQFF.